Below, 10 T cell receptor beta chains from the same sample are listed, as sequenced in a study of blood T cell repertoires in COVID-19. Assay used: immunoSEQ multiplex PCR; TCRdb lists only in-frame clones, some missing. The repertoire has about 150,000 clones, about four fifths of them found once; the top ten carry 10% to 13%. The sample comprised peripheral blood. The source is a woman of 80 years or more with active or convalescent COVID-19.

The CDR3 DNA reads TGCGCCAGCAGCTTTGACAGGGCTTACAATGAGCAGTTCTTC. It encodes CASSFDRAYNEQFF. The rearrangement uses TRBV5-1 and TRBJ2-1; TRBD1 matches at 7 bases. The germline V gene has CDR1 SGHRS and CDR2 YFSETQ. Trimming took 2 bases from V and 4 from J; bases not matched to a gene: 3. The CDR3 has 14 amino acids.

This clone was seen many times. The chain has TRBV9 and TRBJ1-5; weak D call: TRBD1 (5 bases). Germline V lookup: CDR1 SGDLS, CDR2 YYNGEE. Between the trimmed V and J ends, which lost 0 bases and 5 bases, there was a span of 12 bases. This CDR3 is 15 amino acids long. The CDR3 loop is CASSVGGGEDQPQHF. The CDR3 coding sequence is TGTGCCAGCAGCGTAGGGGGAGGGGAAGATCAGCCCCAGCATTTT.

CDR3 amino acids: CSLRSGRGLSYNEQFF. The CDR3 bases are TGCAGTCTTCGCAGCGGGAGGGGCTTGTCCTACAATGAGCAGTTCTTC. The V gene is TRBV29-1, the J gene TRBJ2-1; 10 bases line up with TRBD2. This CDR3 spans 16 amino acids. Germline CDR1 SQVTM, CDR2 ANQGSEA.

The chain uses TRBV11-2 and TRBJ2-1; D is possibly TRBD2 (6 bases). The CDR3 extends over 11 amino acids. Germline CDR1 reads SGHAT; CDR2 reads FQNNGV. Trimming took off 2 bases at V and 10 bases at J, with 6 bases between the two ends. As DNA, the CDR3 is TGTGCCAGCAGCTTAAGCGGGGAGCAGTTCTTC. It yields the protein CASSLSGEQFF.

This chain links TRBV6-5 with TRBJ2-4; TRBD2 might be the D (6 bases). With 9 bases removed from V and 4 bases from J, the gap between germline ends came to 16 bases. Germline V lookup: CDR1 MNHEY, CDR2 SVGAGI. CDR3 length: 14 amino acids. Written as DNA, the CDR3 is TGTGCCAGTACCACGACTAGAGGGAAAAACATTCAGTACTTC. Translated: CASTTTRGKNIQYF.

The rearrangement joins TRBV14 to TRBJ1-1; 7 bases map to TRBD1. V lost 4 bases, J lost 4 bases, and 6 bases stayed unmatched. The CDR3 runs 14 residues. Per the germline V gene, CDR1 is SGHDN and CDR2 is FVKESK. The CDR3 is CASSRRQGITEAFF. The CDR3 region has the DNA TGTGCCAGCAGCCGCCGACAGGGAATCACTGAAGCTTTCTTT.

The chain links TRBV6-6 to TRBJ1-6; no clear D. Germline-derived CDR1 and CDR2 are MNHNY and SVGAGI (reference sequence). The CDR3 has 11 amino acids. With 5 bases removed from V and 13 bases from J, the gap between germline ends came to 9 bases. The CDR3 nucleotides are TGTGCCAGCAGTGACCGGCGGCCCCTCCACTTT. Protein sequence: CASSDRRPLHF.

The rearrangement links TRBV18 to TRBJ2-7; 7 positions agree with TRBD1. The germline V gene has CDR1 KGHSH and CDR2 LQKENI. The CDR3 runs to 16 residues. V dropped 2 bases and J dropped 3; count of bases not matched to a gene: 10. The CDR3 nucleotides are TGTGCCAGCTCACCAAGATTGGCAGGGGGTGGCTACGAGCAGTACTTC. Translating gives CASSPRLAGGGYEQYF. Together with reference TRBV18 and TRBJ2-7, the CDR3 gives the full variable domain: NAGVMQNPRHLVRRRGQEARLRCSPMKGHSHVYWYRQLPEEGLKFMVYLQKENIIDESGMPKERFSAEFPKEGPSILRIQQVVRGDSAAYFCASSPRLAGGGYEQYFGPGTRLTVT.

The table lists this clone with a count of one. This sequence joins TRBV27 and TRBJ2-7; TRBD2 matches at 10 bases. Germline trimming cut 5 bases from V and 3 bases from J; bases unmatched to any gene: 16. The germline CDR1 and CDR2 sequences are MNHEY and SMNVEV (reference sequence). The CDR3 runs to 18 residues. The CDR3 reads CASSATGNPGLANYEQYF. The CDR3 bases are TGTGCCAGCAGTGCGACCGGGAATCCGGGACTAGCGAACTACGAGCAGTACTTC.

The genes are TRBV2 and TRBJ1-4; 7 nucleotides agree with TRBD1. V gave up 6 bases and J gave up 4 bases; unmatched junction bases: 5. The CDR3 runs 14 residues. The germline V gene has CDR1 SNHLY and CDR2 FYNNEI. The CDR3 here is CASRQGGYNEKLFF. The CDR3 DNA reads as TGTGCCAGCAGGCAGGGGGGTTATAATGAAAAACTGTTTTTT.